The 20 T cell receptor beta chains below were found in one sample sequenced in a study of blood T cell repertoires in COVID-19. Method: immunoSEQ multiplex PCR; TCRdb's copy keeps in-frame clones and lacks some. The table lists 100,000 to 150,000 clones, about 77% of them singletons. Sequencing input: peripheral blood. The receptors were sampled from a human donor in a cohort sampled during active COVID-19.

This clone came up once. The chain combines TRBV4-2 with TRBJ1-4, with TRBD1 identical over 9 bases. V lost 0 bases to trimming and J lost 7 bases; unmatched junction nucleotides: 6. In germline, CDR1 is LGHNA, CDR2 YNFKEQ. The CDR3 contains 16 residues. The CDR3 loop reads CASSQEAGQGSEKLFF. The CDR3, as DNA: TGTGCCAGCAGCCAAGAGGCGGGACAGGGTTCTGAAAAACTGTTTTTT.

This clone was counted between two and nine times. The V and J genes are TRBV7-8 and TRBJ1-5; no clear D. CDR3 size: 17 residues. Germline loops: CDR1 SGHVS, CDR2 FQNEAQ. Between the trimmed V and J ends, which lost 4 bases and 0 bases, there was a span of 16 bases. Here the CDR3 reads CASSSLGVRYSNQPQHF. CDR3 DNA sequence: TGTGCCAGCAGCTCACTCGGTGTGCGGTATAGCAATCAGCCCCAGCATTTT.

This chain links TRBV7-2 with TRBJ2-5, with TRBD2 matching 9 bases. The CDR3 runs 16 residues. Germline loops: CDR1 SGHTA, CDR2 FQGNSA. Trimming took 5 bases from V and 1 from J; bases not matched to a gene: 8. The CDR3, as DNA: TGTGCCAGCAGCCCGGGAAGCGGGAGGATCCAAGAGACCCAGTACTTC. Its translation is CASSPGSGRIQETQYF.

The V and J genes are TRBV19 and TRBJ2-1; 14 bases line up with TRBD2. The germline V gene encodes CDR1 LNHDA and CDR2 SQIVND (reference sequence). V was clipped by 5 bases and J by 3 bases; unmatched bases: 6. The CDR3 loop spans 17 amino acids. CDR3 in amino acids: CASSRTSGGHYYNEQFF. The CDR3 nucleotides are TGTGCCAGTAGTCGGACTAGCGGGGGGCACTACTACAATGAGCAGTTCTTC.

The rearrangement joins TRBV5-4 to TRBJ2-1, with 8 bases fitting TRBD1. This CDR3 spans 16 amino acids. The germline CDR1 and CDR2 sequences are SGHNT and YYREEE (reference sequence). Trimming at V came to 4 bases and at J to 5 bases, leaving 11 bases not matched to a gene. Here the CDR3 reads CASSAHPGQVNNEQFF. The CDR3 coding sequence is TGTGCCAGCAGCGCACATCCGGGACAGGTGAACAATGAGCAGTTCTTC.

This chain connects TRBV5-1 to TRBJ1-2, with TRBD1 matching over 11 bases. CDR1 is SGHRS, CDR2 YFSETQ, per germline. V gave up 0 bases and J gave up 7 bases; unmatched junction bases: 8. The CDR3 has 16 residues. The CDR3 is CASSLDGQGARSGYTF. Here the CDR3 DNA reads TGCGCCAGCAGCTTGGACGGACAGGGGGCGCGGAGTGGCTACACCTTC.

The gene calls are TRBV9 and TRBJ2-2; TRBD2 is a possible D gene (6 bases). The CDR3 extends over 14 amino acids. Trimming removed 8 bases from V and 3 bases from J, with 14 bases in between. Germline V gene lookup returns CDR1 SGDLS and CDR2 YYNGEE. The DNA of the CDR3 is TGTGCCAGTCGACTAGTAAGTGACACCGGGGAGCTGTTTTTT. Its protein product is CASRLVSDTGELFF.

The chain combines TRBV3-1 (or the pseudogene TRBV3-2) with TRBJ2-5; no clear D gene. CDR1 and CDR2 from the germline V gene are LGHDT and YNNKEL (reference sequence). This CDR3 has 13 residues. Trimming stripped 0 bases from V and 1 base from J, with 3 bases between. In DNA, the CDR3 is TGTGCCAGCAGCCAAGAGGCCCAAGAGACCCAGTACTTC. Translated, it gives CASSQEAQETQYF.

J is TRBJ2-5 and V is TRBV7-2, with D perhaps matching TRBD1 (5 bases). The CDR3 is made up of 14 amino acids. Trimming left V 2 bases short and J 4 bases short, with 11 bases between. The V gene's germline CDR1 is SGHTA and CDR2 FQGNSA. The CDR3 DNA reads as TGTGCCAGCAGCTTAATGGCAGGGCCAGAGACCCAGTACTTC. As protein: CASSLMAGPETQYF.

Sample share makes this clone large. This rearrangement joins TRBV6-5 to TRBJ2-5, with 9 bases fitting TRBD2. Trimming removed 5 bases from V and 2 bases from J; junction bases left unmatched: 3. CDR3 length equals 14 residues. CDR1 is MNHEY and CDR2 is SVGAGI in the germline V gene. The CDR3 reads CASSRLADQETQYF. The CDR3 coding sequence is TGTGCCAGCAGTCGACTAGCGGATCAAGAGACCCAGTACTTC.

This chain joins TRBV7-9 and TRBJ2-2; unclear D gene. The CDR3 sequence is 15 residues long. Germline V CDR1 and CDR2: SEHNR, FQNEAQ (reference sequence). The ends were cut back, 6 bases at V and 0 bases at J, with 11 bases in the middle. CDR3 DNA: TGTGCCAGCAGAGCCAATAACGCGAACACCGGGGAGCTGTTTTTT. This sequence encodes CASRANNANTGELFF. The full variable domain, rest sourced from reference TRBV7-9 and TRBJ2-2, is DTGVSQNPRHKITKRGQNVTFRCDPISEHNRLYWYRQTLGQGPEFLTYFQNEAQLEKSRLLSDRFSAERPKGSFSTLEIQRTEQGDSAMYLCASRANNANTGELFFGEGSRLTVL.

V is TRBV3-1 (or the pseudogene TRBV3-2) and J is TRBJ2-7; 8 bases map to TRBD1. This CDR3 region has 16 residues. Germline V CDR1 and CDR2: LGHDT, YNNKEL (reference sequence). V lost 6 bases and J lost 2; bases outside the gene matches: 12. This chain's CDR3 is CASSPNLGTGTYEQYF. The CDR3 nucleotides are TGTGCCAGCAGTCCTAACCTTGGGACAGGCACCTACGAGCAGTACTTC.

This sequence joins TRBV28 and TRBJ1-2, with 7 bases aligning to TRBD1. The V and J ends lost 6 bases and 4 bases, in that order; junction bases with no gene match: 11. CDR3 length equals 15 residues. The germline CDR1 and CDR2 sequences are MDHEN and SYDVKM. CDR3 DNA sequence: TGTGCCAGCAGACCGCCGGGACAGACTGTCTATGGCTACACCTTC. Amino acids: CASRPPGQTVYGYTF.

The rearrangement joins TRBV24-1 to TRBJ2-5; TRBD1 might be the D (5 bases). CDR1 is KGHDR and CDR2 is SFDVKD in the germline V gene. V was pared by 5 bases and J by 4 bases, with 13 bases between. CDR3 length equals 14 residues. The CDR3 here is CATSGVKQAETQYF. CDR3 nucleotides: TGTGCCACCAGTGGTGTCAAACAGGCAGAGACCCAGTACTTC.

This chain links TRBV18 with TRBJ2-6; 7 bases fit TRBD1. Germline CDR1 KGHSH, CDR2 LQKENI. CDR3 length: 17 amino acids. V was pared by 4 bases and J by 1 base, with 7 bases of the junction left unmatched. The chain's CDR3 is CASSHAPTGSGANVLTF. The CDR3 coding sequence is TGTGCCAGCTCACACGCACCGACAGGGTCTGGGGCCAACGTCCTGACTTTC.

This chain uses TRBV5-1 with TRBJ1-3; D ambiguous. The V end lost 0 bases, the J end lost 3 bases, and 4 bases lay between the germline ends. Germline V gene lookup returns CDR1 SGHRS and CDR2 YFSETQ. The CDR3 loop spans 13 amino acids. CDR3 in amino acids: CASSLAGGNTIYF. The CDR3 nucleotides read TGCGCCAGCAGCTTGGCCGGTGGAAACACCATATATTTT.

The chain is built from TRBV6-5 and TRBJ1-1, with 8 bases matching TRBD1. V was pared by 4 bases and J by 7 bases, with 2 bases of the junction left unmatched. The CDR3 is made up of 12 amino acids. Germline V gene sequence: CDR1 MNHEY, CDR2 SVGAGI. In DNA form, the CDR3 reads TGTGCCAGCAGTTTTACAGGGGGTGAAGCTTTCTTT. Residues: CASSFTGGEAFF.

This sequence joins TRBV11-2 and TRBJ2-7; D is possibly TRBD2 (7 bases). The CDR3 covers 14 residues. Trimming took off 6 bases at V and 3 bases at J, with 15 bases between the two ends. Germline CDR1 SGHAT, CDR2 FQNNGV. The CDR3 loop reads CASSPLRGGYEQYF. CDR3 nucleotide sequence: TGTGCCAGCAGTCCGTTGAGGGGGGGCTACGAGCAGTACTTC.

The chain joins TRBV19 to TRBJ2-7, with a tentative D call TRBD1 (5 bases). With 5 bases removed from V and 0 bases from J, the gap between germline ends came to 8 bases. The CDR3 consists of 13 residues. Per the germline V gene, CDR1 is LNHDA and CDR2 is SQIVND (reference sequence). CDR3 sequence reads: CASSVQASYEQYF. CDR3 sequence (DNA): TGTGCCAGTAGTGTACAGGCCTCCTACGAGCAGTACTTC.

The chain has TRBV11-3 and TRBJ2-7, with 8 positions matching TRBD2. The CDR3 contains 12 residues. After removal of 3 bases from V and 5 bases from J, the junction contained 0 bases not matched to a gene. CDR1 SGHNT and CDR2 YENEEA come from the germline V gene. CDR3 loop: CASSFGRDEQYF. The CDR3 DNA reads TGTGCCAGCAGCTTCGGGAGGGACGAGCAGTACTTC.